The 24 T cell receptor beta chains below were found in one sample sequenced in a study of cytomegalovirus exposure and HLA in healthy donors. PCR employed 60 Vbeta and 13 Jbeta primers. The protocol was immunoSEQ multiplex PCR, while the TCRdb copy is restricted to in-frame clones and leaves out a portion. The table includes under 150,000 clones, 60% to 85% detected once. Sequencing was done on a sample of PBMCs. The receptor set was obtained from a woman between 35 and 50 years old in good health and CMV-seronegative.

The chain combines TRBV7-9 with TRBJ1-4, with 7 positions matching TRBD1. J lost 4 bases, V lost 4 bases, and 6 bases had no gene match. This CDR3 has 15 amino acids. Germline assignment: CDR1 SEHNR and CDR2 FQNEAQ (reference sequence). The CDR3, as DNA: TGTGCCAGCAGCTACCGACAGGGCCTTAATGAAAAACTGTTTTTT. It specifies CASSYRQGLNEKLFF.

The V gene is TRBV30, the J gene TRBJ1-5, with D perhaps matching TRBD1 (5 bases). The length of the CDR3 is 14 residues. Germline lookup yields CDR1 GTSNPN and CDR2 SVGIG (reference sequence). V lost 3 bases and J 4 bases, leaving 13 bases between the germline ends. The CDR3 reads CAWRPGLLNQPQHF. The CDR3 region has the DNA TGTGCCTGGAGACCGGGACTCCTGAATCAGCCCCAGCATTTT.

This clone was observed once. This chain uses TRBV6-6 with TRBJ1-1, with 9 bases fitting TRBD1. The germline gives CDR1 MNHNY, CDR2 SVGAGI (reference sequence). With V trimmed by 6 bases and J by 8 bases, 13 bases remained unmatched. The length of the CDR3 is 15 residues. The CDR3: CASSSRDREIGEAFF. In nucleotides, the CDR3 is TGTGCCAGCAGCTCCCGGGACAGGGAAATCGGAGAAGCTTTCTTT.

The sample holds a few counts of this clone. This chain uses TRBV13 with TRBJ2-7, with 7 positions matching TRBD2. The CDR3 loop spans 16 amino acids. Looked up from germline, CDR1 is PRHDT and CDR2 is FYEKMQ (reference sequence). Losses at the gene ends were 4 bases for V and 2 bases for J; bases not matched to a gene: 11. This CDR3 reads CASSSFGTKRPYEQYF. The CDR3 DNA is TGTGCCAGCAGCTCATTCGGGACTAAACGACCCTACGAGCAGTACTTC. The full variable domain, in which reference TRBV13 and TRBJ2-7 provide the parts outside the CDR3, is AAGVIQSPRHLIKEKRETATLKCYPIPRHDTVYWYQQGPGQDPQFLISFYEKMQSDKGSIPDRFSAQQFSDYHSELNMSSLELGDSALYFCASSSFGTKRPYEQYFGPGTRLTVT.

The V gene is TRBV28, the J gene TRBJ2-1; 7 bases match TRBD2. CDR1 MDHEN and CDR2 SYDVKM come from the germline V gene. CDR3 length: 16 residues. With 3 bases clipped from V and 7 bases from J, the junction kept 12 bases outside the gene matches. The CDR3 DNA reads as TGTGCCAGCAGTTTGGGAGGGGTGCCGGGTAGAAATGAGCAGTTCTTC. This encodes CASSLGGVPGRNEQFF.

This clone was seen a handful of times. The chain joins TRBV28 to TRBJ2-4; 7 nucleotides align to TRBD1. The germline gives CDR1 MDHEN, CDR2 SYDVKM. The trim removed 7 bases at V and 0 bases at J, leaving 15 bases unmatched. The CDR3 contains 18 residues. CDR3 amino acids: CASTPQMGQSLAKNIQYF. The CDR3 DNA is TGTGCCAGCACTCCCCAAATGGGACAGTCGCTAGCCAAAAACATTCAGTACTTC.

The chain is built from TRBV6-1 and TRBJ1-1, with TRBD1 as a possible D gene (6 bases). This CDR3 comprises 14 residues. The germline V and J ends were trimmed by 6 bases and 6 bases, with 17 bases remaining between them. From germline, CDR1 is MNHNS and CDR2 SASEGT. DNA for the CDR3: TGTGCCAGCAGCGCAAAACAGGGTATCCCTGAAGCTTTCTTT. Translating gives CASSAKQGIPEAFF.

The V call is TRBV5-4, the J call TRBJ1-2; maybe TRBD1 (5 bases). The V end lost 0 bases, the J end lost 14 bases, and 17 bases lay between the germline ends. Germline assignment: CDR1 SGHNT and CDR2 YYREEE (reference sequence). The CDR3 loop spans 13 amino acids. The CDR3 loop reads CASSLAGNPLETF. For the CDR3, the DNA is TGTGCCAGCAGCTTGGCAGGGAACCCCCTCGAGACCTTC. Complete variable domain (other parts from reference TRBV5-4 and TRBJ1-2): ETGVTQSPTHLIKTRGQQVTLRCSSQSGHNTVSWYQQALGQGPQFIFQYYREEENGRGNFPPRFSGLQFPNYSSELNVNALELDDSALYLCASSLAGNPLETFGSGTRLTVV.

The chain recombines TRBV4-2 with TRBJ1-1; TRBD1 might be the D (6 bases). This CDR3 has 15 amino acids. V shed 4 bases and J shed 1 base, with 13 bases lying between them. CDR1 is LGHNA and CDR2 is YNFKEQ in the germline V gene. The CDR3 nucleotides are TGTGCCAGCAGCCTGCCAGGGGCGAGGAACACTGAAGCTTTCTTT. This encodes CASSLPGARNTEAFF.

This clone was seen just once. CDR3 bases: TGCGCCAGCAGCCAAGGCGGGAGGGCTGGTGGAAACACCATATATTTT. Its translation: CASSQGGRAGGNTIYF. V is TRBV4-1 and J is TRBJ1-3; D gene ambiguous. The CDR3 is 16 amino acids. Trimming pared 1 base from V and 3 bases from J, leaving 13 bases between. Germline assignment: CDR1 MGHRA and CDR2 YSYEKL.

This clone was observed once. V is TRBV28 and J is TRBJ2-5, with D possibly being TRBD2 (6 bases). Trimming took 6 bases from V and 3 from J, leaving 14 bases between them. The V gene's germline CDR1 is MDHEN and CDR2 SYDVKM. The CDR3 covers 14 residues. CDR3 nucleotides: TGTGCCAGCAGCCCCGGAGGGGTTAAAGAGACCCAGTACTTC. Translated, it gives CASSPGGVKETQYF. Together with reference TRBV28 and TRBJ2-5, the CDR3 gives the full variable domain: DVKVTQSSRYLVKRTGEKVFLECVQDMDHENMFWYRQDPGLGLRLIYFSYDVKMKEKGDIPEGYSVSREKKERFSLILESASTNQTSMYLCASSPGGVKETQYFGPGTRLLVL.

As DNA, the CDR3 is TGTGCCAGCAGCGAGCAACGGGCAACTAATGAAAAACTGTTTTTT. This translates into CASSEQRATNEKLFF. The chain combines TRBV7-8 with TRBJ1-4; D is unclear. V dropped 5 bases and J dropped 0 bases, with 10 bases sitting between them. The CDR3 totals 15 residues. Germline loops: CDR1 SGHVS, CDR2 FQNEAQ.

V gene TRBV30 combines with J gene TRBJ2-5; D gene ambiguous. CDR3 size: 15 residues. Trimming stripped 0 bases from V and 2 bases from J, with 13 bases between. Per germline, CDR1 GTSNPN and CDR2 SVGIG (reference sequence). The CDR3 DNA reads as TGTGCCTGGAGTGTAGTCACCGCGCATCAAGAGACCCAGTACTTC. Its translation: CAWSVVTAHQETQYF. The full variable domain, in which reference TRBV30 and TRBJ2-5 provide the parts outside the CDR3, is SQTIHQWPATLVQPVGSPLSLECTVEGTSNPNLYWYRQAAGRGLQLLFYSVGIGQISSEVPQNLSASRPQDRQFILSSKKLLLSDSGFYLCAWSVVTAHQETQYFGPGTRLLVL.

The chain recombines TRBV6-1 with TRBJ2-7, with TRBD2 as a possible D gene (5 bases). Trimming removed 8 bases from V and 3 bases from J, with 14 bases in between. CDR1 and CDR2 from the germline V gene are MNHNS and SASEGT. This CDR3 has 13 residues. The CDR3 here is CASHAPGGYEQYF. The DNA of the CDR3 is TGTGCCAGCCACGCGCCCGGAGGCTACGAGCAGTACTTC.

As DNA, the CDR3 is TGTGCCAGCAGTTTATCGAGTATCCAAGAGACCCAGTACTTC. This translates into CASSLSSIQETQYF. The chain joins TRBV28 to TRBJ2-5; D call uncertain. Germline values: CDR1 MDHEN, CDR2 SYDVKM. The CDR3 extends over 14 amino acids. Trimming shortened V by 1 base and J by 1 base, and 7 bases separated the two germline ends.

V usage is TRBV18 and J usage is TRBJ1-4, with D tentatively TRBD1 (5 bases). This CDR3 has 15 amino acids. Trimming removed 2 bases from V and 8 bases from J, with 15 bases in between. Germline lookup yields CDR1 KGHSH and CDR2 LQKENI. The CDR3 loop is CASSPVSGGREKLFF. The CDR3 DNA reads as TGTGCCAGCTCACCAGTGAGCGGGGGTCGAGAAAAACTGTTTTTT.

The J gene is TRBJ2-7, the V gene TRBV5-1; maybe TRBD2 (6 bases). V lost 4 bases, J lost 1 base, and 12 bases lay in between. This CDR3 region has 14 residues. CDR1 SGHRS and CDR2 YFSETQ come from the germline V gene. Written as DNA, the CDR3 is TGCGCCAGCAGCGCGGCGGGGATGTCCTACGAGCAGTACTTC. Amino acid sequence: CASSAAGMSYEQYF.

This rearrangement joins TRBV12-5 to TRBJ2-2; weak D call: TRBD1 (7 bases). V lost 3 bases and J 2 bases, leaving 13 bases between the germline ends. The CDR3 loop spans 16 amino acids. Germline V CDR1 and CDR2: LGHNT, FRNRAP. The CDR3 coding sequence is TGTGCTAGTGGTTTCCCAGGGGGGCCAAACACCGGGGAGCTGTTTTTT. Protein product: CASGFPGGPNTGELFF.

This clone was counted only a few times. The chain uses TRBV4-1 and TRBJ2-7; TRBD1 agrees at 8 bases. The CDR3 extends over 18 amino acids. Germline assignment: CDR1 MGHRA and CDR2 YSYEKL. V lost 1 base and J lost 6; bases outside the gene matches: 17. The CDR3 sequence: CASSQGNRGDLNEVEQYF. The CDR3 DNA sequence: TGCGCCAGCAGCCAAGGCAACAGGGGGGATTTAAATGAGGTCGAGCAGTACTTC.

V usage is TRBV5-1 and J usage is TRBJ2-3; 7 bases match TRBD2. V shed 0 bases and J 1 base; nucleotides not matched to a gene: 8. Germline values: CDR1 SGHRS, CDR2 YFSETQ. The CDR3 has 17 amino acids. In nucleotides, the CDR3 is TGCGCCAGCAGCTTGGGCGTCACTGCGGGGGGCACAGATACGCAGTATTTT. Translated, it gives CASSLGVTAGGTDTQYF.

The rearrangement joins TRBV7-9 to TRBJ1-1; no clear D. CDR1 and CDR2 (germline): SEHNR, FQNEAQ (reference sequence). Trimming removed 5 bases at V and 0 bases at J, with 10 bases between. This CDR3 has 14 amino acids. The CDR3 loop reads CASSPGRMNTEAFF. The CDR3 coding sequence is TGTGCCAGCAGCCCCGGGAGAATGAACACTGAAGCTTTCTTT.

The V gene is TRBV18, the J gene TRBJ2-1; TRBD1 aligns across 8 bases. In germline, CDR1 is KGHSH, CDR2 LQKENI. V lost 1 base, J lost 1 base, and 12 bases stayed unmatched. This CDR3 comprises 19 residues. The CDR3 DNA is TGTGCCAGCTCACCACGTTCGGTGAGAGGACAGGGATCCTACAATGAGCAGTTCTTC. Translated: CASSPRSVRGQGSYNEQFF.

The rearrangement links TRBV27 to TRBJ2-2, with D perhaps TRBD2 (6 bases). Per germline, CDR1 MNHEY and CDR2 SMNVEV (reference sequence). The CDR3 covers 16 residues. The V end lost 4 bases, the J end lost 0 bases, and 12 bases lay between the germline ends. The CDR3 here is CASSSGTVANTGELFF. In DNA, the CDR3 is TGTGCCAGCAGTTCCGGGACTGTAGCGAACACCGGGGAGCTGTTTTTT.

V is TRBV6-5 and J is TRBJ1-2; 10 bases line up with TRBD1. CDR3 size: 15 residues. Germline V gene lookup returns CDR1 MNHEY and CDR2 SVGAGI. The V gene end was trimmed by 1 base and the J gene end by 4 bases; junction bases not matched to a gene: 3. The CDR3 DNA is TGTGCCAGCAGTTACTGGGACAGGGGAATCTATGGCTACACCTTC. Protein sequence: CASSYWDRGIYGYTF.